This entry lists 13 T cell receptor beta chains sequenced from one sample in a study of T-cell memory formation after mild COVID-19 (dated by TCRdb to the early 2020s). The library relied on 5' RACE. Sequencing relied on an Illumina NovaSeq 6000. TCRdb reprocessing: public reads trimmed at Q25 with fastp, clones called with MiXCR, in-frame beta chains kept. Rows with one shared CDR3 protein collapse into an entry with the most common genes and DNA. The sample data list more than 120,000 distinct CDR3 sequences, and about 5.5% of these were observed just once. The ten largest make up around 2% of the sample. Specimen: PBMCs or a T cell subset sorted from them (not recorded which). The origin of the receptors is an adult woman who had mild COVID-19 (a few samples of this study predate the infection). The sample titles of this study are shuffled in the database, so cell type and time point are left out; the donor was told from shared clones.

V and J are TRBV20-1 and TRBJ1-1; no firm D call. Per germline, CDR1 DFQATT and CDR2 SNEGSKA (reference sequence). V was pared by 3 bases and J by 6 bases, with 14 bases between. CDR3 length equals 13 residues. The CDR3: CSARYRAIAEAFF. CDR3 DNA: TGCAGTGCTAGGTACAGAGCTATTGCTGAAGCTTTCTTT.

This clonotype was observed many times. The chain links TRBV15 to TRBJ2-1, with D possibly matching TRBD2 (6 bases). V shed 0 bases and J shed 8 bases, with 8 bases lying between them. The CDR3 is made up of 13 amino acids. Looked up from germline, CDR1 is LNHNV and CDR2 is YYDKDF (reference sequence). CDR3 sequence: CATSRDWGDEQFF. CDR3 DNA: TGTGCCACCAGCAGAGATTGGGGGGATGAGCAGTTCTTC.

This clonotype has ten or more counts. J is TRBJ2-3 and V is TRBV20-1, with 10 bases lining up with TRBD2. Germline loops: CDR1 DFQATT, CDR2 SNEGSKA (reference sequence). The junction had 15 bases not matched to a gene; V was cut back by 0 bases and J by 0 bases. The CDR3 extends over 20 amino acids. Written as DNA, the CDR3 is TGCAGTGCTAGAGATCCCCTCGCTAGCGGGGGCCTTTCTAGCACAGATACGCAGTATTTT. It is translated as CSARDPLASGGLSSTDTQYF.

As for this clonotype: A clone one base away is much larger, so this may be a read error. The chain is built from TRBV7-6 and TRBJ2-1; 12 bases agree with TRBD2. Germline values: CDR1 SGHVS, CDR2 FNYEAQ. The CDR3 sequence is 13 residues long. The CDR3 reads CAISPLAGGHQLF. The DNA for the CDR3 is TGTGCCATCAGCCCCCTAGCGGGGGGGCATCAGCTCTTC.

CDR3 coding DNA: TGTGCCAGCAGCTGGGACAGGGCCGATGGCTACACCTTC. It yields the protein CASSWDRADGYTF. The chain uses TRBV12-3 or TRBV12-4 and TRBJ1-2, with 9 bases that match TRBD1. The CDR3 is 13 residues long. Unmatched junction bases numbered 5, after V lost 6 bases and J lost 6 bases.

There are many counts of this clonotype. V is TRBV29-1 and J is TRBJ1-1; 7 bases fit TRBD1. Germline V gene lookup returns CDR1 SQVTM and CDR2 ANQGSEA. With 7 bases clipped from V and 1 base from J, the junction kept 3 bases outside the gene matches. This CDR3 is built from 12 residues. DNA of the CDR3: TGCAGCGCCTGGACAGGGAACACTGAAGCTTTCTTT. Translated, it gives CSAWTGNTEAFF.

The chain uses TRBV5-6 and TRBJ2-1; tentatively, D is TRBD1 (6 bases). Germline loops: CDR1 SGHDT, CDR2 YYEEEE. CDR3 length: 15 amino acids. V lost 0 bases and J lost 9, with 16 bases in between. CDR3 DNA sequence: TGTGCCAGCAGCTTGGGGAGGCAGGGGCGAGGTGAGCAGTTCTTC. Its translation is CASSLGRQGRGEQFF.

This rearrangement joins TRBV18 to TRBJ2-1; 8 bases match TRBD1. V lost 8 bases to trimming and J lost 2 bases; unmatched junction nucleotides: 8. Germline V gene sequence: CDR1 KGHSH, CDR2 LQKENI. The CDR3 totals 15 residues. In nucleotides, the CDR3 is TGTGCCAGCGACCGGACAGGGTCTCCCTACAATGAGCAGTTCTTC. It translates to CASDRTGSPYNEQFF.

This clonotype was detected only a few times. The chain recombines TRBV25-1 with TRBJ2-1; possibly TRBD1 or TRBD2 for D (5 bases each). The CDR3 runs to 15 residues. Per the germline V gene, CDR1 is MGHDK and CDR2 is SYGVNS. V lost 1 base and J lost 3, with 10 bases in between. The CDR3 reads CASSEWGGGYNEQFF. The DNA for the CDR3 is TGTGCCAGCAGTGAATGGGGCGGAGGCTACAATGAGCAGTTCTTC.

This clonotype was counted a few times. The chain links TRBV9 to TRBJ1-1, with D unclear. Looked up from germline, CDR1 is SGDLS and CDR2 is YYNGEE. Trimming took 0 bases from V and 1 from J, leaving 7 bases between them. The CDR3 contains 14 residues. The CDR3 is CASSVGAANTEAFF. CDR3 sequence (DNA): TGTGCCAGCAGCGTAGGAGCAGCGAACACTGAAGCTTTCTTT. The whole variable domain, filled in from reference TRBV9 and TRBJ1-1, reads DSGVTQTPKHLITATGQRVTLRCSPRSGDLSVYWYQQSLDQGLQFLIQYYNGEERAKGNILERFSAQQFPDLHSELNLSSLELGDSALYFCASSVGAANTEAFFGQGTRLTVV.

Ten or more counts support this clonotype. V is TRBV12-3 or TRBV12-4 and J is TRBJ1-1; D unclear. The V and J ends lost 4 bases and 1 base respectively, with 4 bases between them. The CDR3 covers 12 residues. CDR3 loop: CASSSGNTEAFF. The CDR3 region has the DNA TGTGCCAGCAGTTCGGGGAACACTGAAGCTTTCTTT.

This clonotype has a count of ten or more. The V gene is TRBV12-3 or TRBV12-4, the J gene TRBJ2-1; D is uncertain. The CDR3 loop spans 14 amino acids. V lost 2 bases and J 5 bases, leaving 10 bases between the germline ends. The CDR3 region is CASSLLFDNNEQFF. CDR3 nucleotide sequence: TGTGCCAGCAGTTTACTCTTTGACAACAATGAGCAGTTCTTC.

The J gene is TRBJ2-4, the V gene TRBV30; D not resolved. V dropped 0 bases and J dropped 7 bases, with 4 bases sitting between them. The CDR3 sequence is 11 residues long. Germline V gene lookup returns CDR1 GTSNPN and CDR2 SVGIG (reference sequence). CDR3: CAWSVRNIQYF. In DNA, the CDR3 is TGTGCCTGGAGTGTACGTAACATTCAGTACTTC.